This entry describes one TCR beta chain. This CDR3 has 15 amino acids. CDR1 SGHTA and CDR2 FQGTGA come from the germline V gene. The V and J ends lost 2 bases and 0 bases respectively, with 7 bases between them. The source of the sample is a study of blood T cell repertoires in COVID-19. The data were produced by immunoSEQ multiplex PCR, yet TCRdb's version contains in-frame clones alone and is incomplete. Of fewer than 350,000 clones in the sample, approximately 81% were seen once. The sequenced material came from peripheral blood. The rearrangement joins TRBV7-3 to TRBJ2-2, with a possible D match to TRBD1 (5 bases). The receptor's source is a woman in her fifties or sixties with active or convalescent COVID-19. CDR3 loop: CASSLDSSNTGELFF. Here the CDR3 DNA reads TGTGCCAGCAGCTTAGACAGTTCGAACACCGGGGAGCTGTTTTTT. The full variable domain, rest sourced from reference TRBV7-3 and TRBJ2-2, is GAGVSQTPSNKVTEKGKYVELRCDPISGHTALYWYRQSLGQGPEFLIYFQGTGAADDSGLPNDRFFAVRPEGSVSTLKIQRTERGDSAVYLCASSLDSSNTGELFFGEGSRLTVL.